Sequencing of this T cell receptor beta chain was carried out in a study of T cell responses to AZD1222 COVID-19 vaccine. Study background: Second-dose timings of about 4 or about 12 weeks were pooled. The study, taken as a whole, reports: Nearly half of spike-specific TCRs reportedly target variant regions that are unmutated in the B.1.351 and B.1.1.7 variants. There were mostly white British donors and more females than males, and clonal diversity was possibly underestimated.

Germline V gene sequence: CDR1 MNHEY, CDR2 SMNVEV (reference sequence). This CDR3 spans 13 amino acids. V was trimmed by 1 base and J by 7 bases, leaving 10 bases between them. Turning to this clone: No antigen is known for it.

Assay: immunoSEQ multiplex PCR; the TCRdb copy retains only in-frame clones and omits some. In the table there are approximately 130,000 clones, approximately 85% of which are singletons. This chain links TRBV27 with TRBJ1-2; D is unresolved. Sample: peripheral blood, taken on day 0 of AZD1222 vaccination. The clonotype comes from an adult in good health. The CDR3 coding sequence is TGTGCCAGCAGTTTATTTCGGGGTTTTGGCTACACCTTC. Protein: CASSLFRGFGYTF.